The rows below give T cell receptor beta chains drawn from one sample of a study of monozygotic twins with inflammatory bowel disease. Each CDR3 protein gets one entry in TCRdb, which reprocessed the 5' RACE reads and gives no DNA. The data include 420,000 or so distinct CDR3 sequences; the top ten clones carry around 2.5%. The source material was blood. The receptors come from a human donor with ulcerative colitis or Crohn's disease, or a healthy co-twin of an affected twin (not recorded which). CDR3s include the opening cysteine and the closing phenylalanine or tryptophan.

18	TRBV28	TRBJ1-2	CASSSILGQGSANYGYTF
15	TRBV4-3	TRBJ1-4	CASSGGRGVNEKLFF
15	TRBV11-2	TRBJ2-2	CASSPKLAVPGELFF
15	TRBV10-3	TRBJ1-5	CAISESRGLDQPQHF
15	TRBV7-3	TRBJ2-3	CASSRTGDLTDTQYF
15	TRBV18	TRBJ2-7	CASSPKTSGSYEQYF
14	TRBV5-8	TRBJ2-1	CASRRAQDMNEQFF
12	TRBV29-1	TRBJ1-1	CSVATGATEAFF
14	TRBV7-2	TRBJ1-2	CASSPYPQPYGYTF
17	TRBV28	TRBJ2-1	CASSLPSQGLAIHEQFF
14	TRBV21-1	TRBJ2-1	CASSRSRVYNEQFF
13	TRBV20-1	TRBJ2-7	CSAIRLGPGEQYF
17	TRBV5-1	TRBJ1-6	CASSLVPGTTYNSPLHF
16	TRBV7-2	TRBJ2-2	CASSPRGGRGTGELFF
13	TRBV28	TRBJ2-7	CASRRGQSYEQYF
12	TRBV7-2	TRBJ1-3	CASSLGQFTIYF
13	TRBV30	TRBJ2-1	CAWSVQGPNEQFF